The 23 T cell receptor beta chains reported below all come from one sample, sequenced in a study of technical replicates of blood from several donors. The data were produced by immunoSEQ multiplex PCR, yet TCRdb's version contains in-frame clones alone and is incomplete. The sample gives about 85,000 clones, roughly 94% of which show up once; under 0.3% is in the top ten. The sequenced sample was T cells isolated from PBMCs. The source is a human donor in good health.

This sequence joins TRBV5-4 and TRBJ2-5; 11 bases map to TRBD2. V was pared by 4 bases and J by 5 bases, with 10 bases of the junction left unmatched. Germline-derived CDR1 and CDR2 are SGHNT and YYREEE (reference sequence). This CDR3 has 16 residues. The CDR3 region has the DNA TGTGCCAGCAGCCCTCCTACTAGCGGGGGTCGGGAGACCCAGTACTTC. This translates into CASSPPTSGGRETQYF. The whole variable domain, remainder taken from reference TRBV5-4 and TRBJ2-5, is ETGVTQSPTHLIKTRGQQVTLRCSSQSGHNTVSWYQQALGQGPQFIFQYYREEENGRGNFPPRFSGLQFPNYSSELNVNALELDDSALYLCASSPPTSGGRETQYFGPGTRLLVL.

This chain connects TRBV27 to TRBJ2-1; 7 positions agree with TRBD2. This CDR3 spans 17 amino acids. V was clipped by 1 base and J by 4 bases; unmatched bases: 10. CDR1 MNHEY and CDR2 SMNVEV come from the germline V gene (reference sequence). The CDR3 DNA reads as TGTGCCAGCAGTTTATACGCCGGGACTACTTTTTACAATGAGCAGTTCTTC. It translates to CASSLYAGTTFYNEQFF.

The rearrangement links TRBV19 to TRBJ2-5; D call uncertain. Germline V gene lookup returns CDR1 LNHDA and CDR2 SQIVND (reference sequence). The CDR3 is made up of 11 amino acids. Trimming pared 6 bases from V and 4 bases from J, leaving 6 bases between. CDR3 DNA sequence: TGTGCCAGTAGGCTAGGAGAGACCCAGTACTTC. It is translated as CASRLGETQYF.

The chain links TRBV5-1 to TRBJ2-3; a possible D gene is TRBD1 (6 bases). The V end was cut by 0 bases, the J end by 2 bases, with 13 bases between. CDR1 is SGHRS, CDR2 YFSETQ, per germline. The CDR3 runs 16 residues. CDR3 in amino acids: CASSLAQPGHTDTQYF. In nucleotides, the CDR3 is TGCGCCAGCAGCTTGGCCCAGCCGGGACACACAGATACGCAGTATTTT.

The rearrangement links TRBV6-5 to TRBJ2-7; 12 positions match TRBD1. This CDR3 contains 14 residues. J gave up 4 bases and V 10 bases, and 8 bases lay outside the gene matches. CDR1 is MNHEY and CDR2 is SVGAGI in the germline V gene. Written as DNA, the CDR3 is TGTGCCACCTCCGGGACAGGGGGCATGTACGAGCAGTACTTC. Translated: CATSGTGGMYEQYF.

V and J are TRBV29-1 and TRBJ2-1; D gene uncertain. V lost 2 bases, J lost 0 bases, and 8 bases lay in between. The germline V gene has CDR1 SQVTM and CDR2 ANQGSEA. This CDR3 comprises 14 residues. CDR3 sequence reads: CSVELLSSYNEQFF. The CDR3 DNA is TGCAGCGTTGAACTTTTGAGCTCCTACAATGAGCAGTTCTTC.

The chain couples TRBV5-1 to TRBJ1-1; D perhaps matches TRBD1 (6 bases). The V end was cut by 3 bases, the J end by 2 bases, with 11 bases between. This CDR3 has 14 residues. Germline-derived CDR1 and CDR2 are SGHRS and YFSETQ. The DNA of the CDR3 is TGCGCCAGCAGCTGGGGGACAAGTAACACTGAAGCTTTCTTT. Its translation: CASSWGTSNTEAFF.

The gene calls are TRBV6-5 and TRBJ2-1; D perhaps matches TRBD2 (6 bases). Trimming stripped 1 base from V and 7 bases from J, with 8 bases between. The germline gives CDR1 MNHEY, CDR2 SVGAGI. The CDR3 covers 13 residues. The CDR3 sequence is CASSYLEGNEQFF. The CDR3 region has the DNA TGTGCCAGCAGTTACTTGGAGGGGAATGAGCAGTTCTTC.

The chain employs TRBV25-1 and TRBJ2-7; perhaps TRBD1 as D (6 bases). The CDR3 covers 15 residues. Trimming pared 4 bases from V and 3 bases from J, leaving 16 bases between. Per germline, CDR1 MGHDK and CDR2 SYGVNS. Here the CDR3 reads CASSVWNGTRYEQYF. CDR3 DNA sequence: TGTGCCAGCAGTGTATGGAACGGGACACGCTACGAGCAGTACTTC.

The chain recombines TRBV7-9 with TRBJ2-4; a possible D gene is TRBD1 (5 bases). The V and J ends lost 2 bases and 3 bases respectively, with 8 bases between them. Germline values: CDR1 SEHNR, CDR2 FQNEAQ (reference sequence). The CDR3 length is 14 residues. This CDR3 reads CASSLYDSKNIQYF. For the CDR3, the DNA is TGTGCCAGCAGCTTATACGACAGCAAAAACATTCAGTACTTC.

This sequence joins TRBV30 and TRBJ2-3, with D possibly being TRBD2 (5 bases). The CDR3 has 12 residues. Between the trimmed V and J ends, which lost 6 bases and 2 bases, there was a span of 9 bases. Germline values: CDR1 GTSNPN, CDR2 SVGIG (reference sequence). The CDR3 loop is CACGKLTDTQYF. The CDR3 coding sequence is TGTGCCTGCGGGAAGCTCACAGATACGCAGTATTTT.

The chain links TRBV28 to TRBJ1-5; D not resolved. The CDR3 consists of 14 residues. From germline, CDR1 is MDHEN and CDR2 SYDVKM. Trimming pared 7 bases from V and 0 bases from J, leaving 10 bases between. This CDR3 reads CASTSDFSNQPQHF. CDR3 sequence (DNA): TGTGCCAGCACCTCCGACTTTAGCAATCAGCCCCAGCATTTT. Looking up the rest from reference TRBV28 and TRBJ1-5 gives the full variable domain: DVKVTQSSRYLVKRTGEKVFLECVQDMDHENMFWYRQDPGLGLRLIYFSYDVKMKEKGDIPEGYSVSREKKERFSLILESASTNQTSMYLCASTSDFSNQPQHFGDGTRLSIL.

The CDR3 region is CATFSRGSMDLNTEAFF. As DNA, the CDR3 is TGTGCCACTTTCTCCAGGGGATCAATGGACTTGAACACTGAAGCTTTCTTT. The chain employs TRBV19 and TRBJ1-1, with a possible D match to TRBD1 (6 bases). The length of the CDR3 is 17 residues. Trimming took 10 bases from V and 0 from J, leaving 24 bases between them. Germline values: CDR1 LNHDA, CDR2 SQIVND (reference sequence).

This chain joins TRBV5-1 and TRBJ2-5, with D tentatively TRBD2 (6 bases). CDR1 is SGHRS, CDR2 YFSETQ, per germline. V was trimmed by 4 bases and J by 5 bases, leaving 15 bases between them. The CDR3 totals 14 residues. CDR3 in amino acids: CASSPTAGPETQYF. The DNA for the CDR3 is TGCGCCAGCAGCCCAACCGCGGGGCCGGAGACCCAGTACTTC.

The CDR3 reads CATSRDRSYGYTF. The CDR3 DNA is TGTGCCACCAGCAGAGATAGATCGTATGGCTACACCTTC. V usage is TRBV15 and J usage is TRBJ1-2; D is unclear. CDR3 length equals 13 residues. V lost 0 bases and J lost 5, with 7 bases in between. Germline lookup yields CDR1 LNHNV and CDR2 YYDKDF (reference sequence).

The rearrangement uses TRBV6-1 and TRBJ2-1, with a tentative D call TRBD2 (6 bases). Trimming removed 1 base from V and 2 bases from J, with 12 bases in between. The V gene's germline CDR1 is MNHNS and CDR2 SASEGT. The CDR3 has 16 residues. CDR3 sequence (DNA): TGTGCCAGCAGTGAAGGACGCGGGATAACCTACAATGAGCAGTTCTTC. Translation gives CASSEGRGITYNEQFF.

The J gene is TRBJ2-5, the V gene TRBV5-4; D not certain. The germline V gene has CDR1 SGHNT and CDR2 YYREEE (reference sequence). The ends were cut back, 0 bases at V and 8 bases at J, with 17 bases in the middle. The CDR3 is made up of 15 amino acids. DNA for the CDR3: TGTGCCAGCAGCTTGGGGGCTGCCTCAAAAGGAACCCAGTACTTC. This gives the protein CASSLGAASKGTQYF.

This clone was seen just once. The V call is TRBV29-1, the J call TRBJ2-5, with 10 bases lining up with TRBD2. The V segment lost 5 bases and the J segment 0 bases; nucleotides outside the gene matches: 6. The CDR3 is 15 residues long. Germline assignment: CDR1 SQVTM and CDR2 ANQGSEA. The CDR3 loop reads CSVQASGGYQETQYF. The CDR3 bases are TGCAGCGTTCAGGCTAGCGGGGGATACCAAGAGACCCAGTACTTC. Full variable domain (remainder filled in from reference TRBV29-1 and TRBJ2-5): SAVISQKPSRDICQRGTSLTIQCQVDSQVTMMFWYRQQPGQSLTLIATANQGSEATYESGFVIDKFPISRPNLTFSTLTVSNMSPEDSSIYLCSVQASGGYQETQYFGPGTRLLVL.

CDR3 bases: TGTGCCAGCAGTTTATATTGGACACAATACAATGAGCAGTTCTTC. Amino acids: CASSLYWTQYNEQFF. V and J are TRBV27 and TRBJ2-1, with D perhaps matching TRBD1 (5 bases). Trimming left V 1 base short and J 4 bases short, with 11 bases between. The CDR3 sequence is 15 residues long. The germline V gene has CDR1 MNHEY and CDR2 SMNVEV (reference sequence).

V and J are TRBV5-4 and TRBJ2-1, with D tentatively TRBD2 (7 bases). V lost 2 bases and J 3 bases, leaving 15 bases between the germline ends. This CDR3 is built from 16 residues. The germline gives CDR1 SGHNT, CDR2 YYREEE (reference sequence). The CDR3 DNA is TGTGCCAGCAGCTTCCCGACGGGGGGCAACTACAATGAGCAGTTCTTC. This encodes CASSFPTGGNYNEQFF.

This chain uses TRBV6-1 with TRBJ2-1; possible D gene TRBD2, 5 bases. Trimming pared 4 bases from V and 10 bases from J, leaving 17 bases between. CDR1 MNHNS and CDR2 SASEGT come from the germline V gene. The CDR3 is 14 amino acids. The CDR3 DNA reads as TGTGCCAGCAGTGTCTTACTAGATCCCCGGGAGCAGTTCTTC. Its protein is CASSVLLDPREQFF.

This chain joins TRBV28 and TRBJ2-7; TRBD1 aligns across 9 bases. CDR1 is MDHEN, CDR2 SYDVKM, per germline. The CDR3 contains 15 residues. Trimming removed 3 bases from V and 5 bases from J; junction bases left unmatched: 8. The CDR3 DNA sequence: TGTGCCAGCAGTTTGGGGACAGGGAGTTTCGACGAGCAGTACTTC. Encoded protein: CASSLGTGSFDEQYF.

This chain joins TRBV28 and TRBJ2-7; a weak D match, TRBD2 (5 bases). CDR3 length: 14 amino acids. Looked up from germline, CDR1 is MDHEN and CDR2 is SYDVKM. Deletions cut 6 bases from V and 2 bases from J, with 14 bases between. DNA of the CDR3: TGTGCCAGCAGCCCATGGACTGTCACCTACGAGCAGTACTTC. Protein sequence: CASSPWTVTYEQYF.